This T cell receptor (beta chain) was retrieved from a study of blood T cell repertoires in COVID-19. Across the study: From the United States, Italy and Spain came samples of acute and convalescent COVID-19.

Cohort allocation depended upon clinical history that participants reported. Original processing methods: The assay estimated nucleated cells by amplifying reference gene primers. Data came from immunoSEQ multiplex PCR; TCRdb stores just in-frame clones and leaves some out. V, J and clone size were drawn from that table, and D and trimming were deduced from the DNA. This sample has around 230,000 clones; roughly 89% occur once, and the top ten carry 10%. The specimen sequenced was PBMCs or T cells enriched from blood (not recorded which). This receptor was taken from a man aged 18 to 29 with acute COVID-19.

The CDR3 DNA reads as TGCGCCAGCAGCCGCAATCTACGGGGTGAGCAGTTCTTC. It yields the protein CASSRNLRGEQFF. The rearrangement joins TRBV4-1 to TRBJ2-1, with a weak D call TRBD2 (5 bases). Between the trimmed V and J ends, which lost 4 bases and 9 bases, there was a span of 13 bases. The CDR3 spans 13 residues. Germline V CDR1 and CDR2: MGHRA, YSYEKL.